Sequencing of this TCR beta chain was carried out in a study of vaccination and CD4 T cells after COVID-19. Study overall: Convalescent patients had positive nasal swab PCR results for SARS-CoV-2. Disease was mild in nine and severe in one. It was a median about 99 days after diagnosis, with a range of 35 to 161, that post-COVID samples were drawn. Findings and caveats of the study: Researchers report that a median approximately 86% of reactive clones in convalescent patients surfaced only post-vaccination.

TCRdb independently ran MiXCR on the PCR reads; one entry per CDR3 protein. The table lists about 30,000 distinct CDR3 sequences, 50% of them singletons. As for this clonotype: Its antigen remains unidentified.

The time point denotes: late sampling 161 to 241 days after vaccination in three convalescent patients. The clonotype originates from a human donor who had recovered from COVID-19. The input for sequencing was CD4+ T cells from blood, taken about 7 months after SARS-CoV-2 vaccination.

The CDR3 spells CASSLTGNTEAFF. CDR3 bases: TGTGCCAGCAGTTTGACAGGGAACACTGAAGCTTTCTTT. This chain links TRBV27 with TRBJ1-1, with D possibly being TRBD1 (6 bases). Germline lookup yields CDR1 MNHEY and CDR2 SMNVEV (reference sequence). The CDR3 spans 13 residues. Trimming took 3 bases from V and 1 from J, leaving 6 bases between them.